Sequencing of this TCR beta chain was carried out in a study of identical twins. The study's findings and limits: The abundant beta clonotypes from cord blood had fewer insertions, and memory repertoires had none of this.

This clonotype showed up many times. Its target is unknown. This CDR3 is 16 amino acids long. Germline V gene data show CDR1 as MRHNA and CDR2 as SNTAGT. The J segment lost 4 bases and the V segment lost 1 base, leaving 5 bases of the junction unmatched. cDNA carried unique molecular identifiers, and a universal primer site was added by template switching. TCRdb reprocessed the 5' RACE reads with MiXCR, giving one entry per CDR3 protein. This sample carries roughly 150,000 distinct CDR3 sequences, around 3.5% of them seen once, and the ten largest clones take roughly 8%. The sequencing sample was made of memory T cells sorted from blood. The rearrangement joins TRBV6-4 to TRBJ2-2; TRBD1 agrees at 8 bases. This clonotype originated in a man between 18 and 35 years old in good health. In DNA, the CDR3 is TGTGCCAGCAGTGACTTGAGCAGGGGGCGCACCGGGGAGCTGTTTTTT. Protein sequence: CASSDLSRGRTGELFF.